This T cell receptor beta chain was profiled in a study of blood T cell repertoires in COVID-19. For the study at large: The United States, Italy and Spain provided the acute and convalescent COVID-19 samples. Sources were T cells, B-cell-depleted T cells, or PBMCs; the material itself was cDNA or gDNA.

The V end was cut by 4 bases, the J end by 4 bases, with 11 bases between. This CDR3 comprises 13 residues. Germline V gene sequence: CDR1 SGHVS, CDR2 FQNEAQ. In the original processing: Reference gene primer amplification gave nucleated cell count estimates. The protocol was immunoSEQ multiplex PCR, while the TCRdb copy is restricted to in-frame clones and leaves out a portion. The DNA was the basis for D and trimming; V, J and clone size are from that table. Found here are some 130,000 clones, approximately 85% of them singletons; the top ten hold roughly 13%. The clonotype was recovered from a human donor in a cohort sampled during active COVID-19. The V and J genes are TRBV7-8 and TRBJ2-7; a possible D gene is TRBD1 (6 bases). Sequenced: peripheral blood. CDR3 sequence (DNA): TGTGCCAGCAGCTCAGCACAGGGATACGAGCAGTACTTC. Its translation: CASSSAQGYEQYF.